This T cell receptor beta chain was retrieved from a study of T cells in Graves' hyperthyroidism and ophthalmopathy. Patients having uncontrolled infection, another autoimmune disease, pregnancy or lactation were not included. Template material for amplifying TCR beta CDR3 regions consisted of RNA transcripts. The primer set for the first-round RT-PCR of the TCR CDR3 was HTBI. TCRdb called the multiplex PCR reads again in MiXCR, with one record for every CDR3 protein. The sample has under 700,000 distinct CDR3 sequences, 35% to 55% seen once; the top ten hold roughly 8.2%. The V and J ends lost 0 bases and 1 base respectively, with 12 bases between them. CDR1 SGHVS and CDR2 FQNEAQ come from the germline V gene. The CDR3 runs to 16 residues. The table lists this clonotype with a few counts.

The receptor's source is a woman between 18 and 29 years old with Graves' hyperthyroidism. The sample consisted of peripheral blood or thyroid tissue (not recorded which). The chain employs TRBV7-8 and TRBJ1-1; D remains ambiguous. This CDR3 is CASSLATDLRNTEAFF. CDR3 bases: TGTGCCAGCAGCTTAGCGACGGATTTAAGGAACACTGAAGCTTTCTTT.